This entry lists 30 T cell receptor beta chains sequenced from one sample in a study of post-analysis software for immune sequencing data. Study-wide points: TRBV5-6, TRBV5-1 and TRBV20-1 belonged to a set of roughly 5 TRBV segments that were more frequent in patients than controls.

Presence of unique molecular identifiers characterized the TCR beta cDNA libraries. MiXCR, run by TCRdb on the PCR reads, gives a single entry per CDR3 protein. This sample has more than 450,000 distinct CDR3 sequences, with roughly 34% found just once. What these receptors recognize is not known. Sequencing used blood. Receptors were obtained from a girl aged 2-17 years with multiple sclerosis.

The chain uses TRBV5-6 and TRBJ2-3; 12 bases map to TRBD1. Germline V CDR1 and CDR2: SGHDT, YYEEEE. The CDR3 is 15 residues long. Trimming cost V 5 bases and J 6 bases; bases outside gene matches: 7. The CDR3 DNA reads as TGTGCCAGCAGGTTCTGGGACAGGGGGCTGGATACGCAGTATTTT. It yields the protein CASRFWDRGLDTQYF.

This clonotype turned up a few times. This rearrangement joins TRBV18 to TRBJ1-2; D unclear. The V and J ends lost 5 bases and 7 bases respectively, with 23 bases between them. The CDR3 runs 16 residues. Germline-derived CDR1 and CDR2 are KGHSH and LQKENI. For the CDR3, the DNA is TGTGCCAGCTCAGATTATGTCGCCGGAGGCAACCGTGGCTACACCTTC. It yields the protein CASSDYVAGGNRGYTF.

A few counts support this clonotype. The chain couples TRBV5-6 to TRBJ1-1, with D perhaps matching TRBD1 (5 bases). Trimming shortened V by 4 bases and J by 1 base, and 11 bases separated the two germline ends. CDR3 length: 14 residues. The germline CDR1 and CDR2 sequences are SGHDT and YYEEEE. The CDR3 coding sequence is TGTGCCAGCAGCCAGGAGACAGAGAACACTGAAGCTTTCTTT. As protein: CASSQETENTEAFF.

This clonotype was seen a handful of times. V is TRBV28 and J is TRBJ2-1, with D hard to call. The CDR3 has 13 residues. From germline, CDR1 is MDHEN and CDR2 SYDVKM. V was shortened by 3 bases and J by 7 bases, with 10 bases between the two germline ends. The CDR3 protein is CASSFTAKNEQFF. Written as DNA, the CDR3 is TGTGCCAGCAGTTTTACCGCTAAAAATGAGCAGTTCTTC.

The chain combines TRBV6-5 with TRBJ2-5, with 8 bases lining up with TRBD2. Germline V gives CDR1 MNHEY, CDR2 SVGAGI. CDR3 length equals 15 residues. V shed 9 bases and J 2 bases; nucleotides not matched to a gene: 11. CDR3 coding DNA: TGTGCCAGTTGGGCTGGAGGCGGGGGGCAAGAGACCCAGTACTTC. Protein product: CASWAGGGGQETQYF.

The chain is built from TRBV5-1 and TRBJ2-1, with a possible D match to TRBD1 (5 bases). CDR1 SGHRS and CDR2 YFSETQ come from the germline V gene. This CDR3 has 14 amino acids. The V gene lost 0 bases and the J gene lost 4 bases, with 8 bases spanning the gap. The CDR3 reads CASSLAGLYNEQFF. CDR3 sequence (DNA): TGCGCCAGCAGCTTGGCAGGGTTGTACAATGAGCAGTTCTTC.

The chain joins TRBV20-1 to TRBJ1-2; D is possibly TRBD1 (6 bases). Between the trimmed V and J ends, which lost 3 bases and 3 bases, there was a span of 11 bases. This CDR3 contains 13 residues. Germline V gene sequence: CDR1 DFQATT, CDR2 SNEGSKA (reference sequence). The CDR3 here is CSASRGRDYGYTF. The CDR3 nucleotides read TGCAGTGCTAGCCGGGGGCGAGACTATGGCTACACCTTC.

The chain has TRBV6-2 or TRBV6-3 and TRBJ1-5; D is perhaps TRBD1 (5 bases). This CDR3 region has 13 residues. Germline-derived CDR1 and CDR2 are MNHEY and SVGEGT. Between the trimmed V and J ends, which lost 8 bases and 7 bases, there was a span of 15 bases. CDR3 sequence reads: CASGRFRDQPQHF. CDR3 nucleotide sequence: TGTGCCAGCGGAAGATTCAGGGACCAGCCCCAGCATTTT.

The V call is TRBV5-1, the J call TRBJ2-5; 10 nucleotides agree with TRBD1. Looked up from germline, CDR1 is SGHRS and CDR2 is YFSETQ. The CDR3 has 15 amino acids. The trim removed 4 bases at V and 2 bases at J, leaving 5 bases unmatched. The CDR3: CASSVMGQGQETQYF. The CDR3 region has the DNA TGCGCCAGCAGCGTCATGGGACAGGGGCAAGAGACCCAGTACTTC.

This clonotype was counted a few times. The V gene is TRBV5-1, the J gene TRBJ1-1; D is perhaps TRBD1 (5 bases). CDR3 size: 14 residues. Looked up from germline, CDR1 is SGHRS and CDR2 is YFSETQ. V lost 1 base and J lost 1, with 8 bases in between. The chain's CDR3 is CASSLNTGNTEAFF. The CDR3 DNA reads TGCGCCAGCAGCTTGAACACAGGGAACACTGAAGCTTTCTTT.

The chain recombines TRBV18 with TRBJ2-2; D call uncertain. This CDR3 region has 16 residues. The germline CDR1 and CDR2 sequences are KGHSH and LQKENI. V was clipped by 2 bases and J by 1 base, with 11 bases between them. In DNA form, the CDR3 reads TGTGCCAGCTCACCAGGTCGGCCGCAGAACACCGGGGAGCTGTTTTTT. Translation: CASSPGRPQNTGELFF.

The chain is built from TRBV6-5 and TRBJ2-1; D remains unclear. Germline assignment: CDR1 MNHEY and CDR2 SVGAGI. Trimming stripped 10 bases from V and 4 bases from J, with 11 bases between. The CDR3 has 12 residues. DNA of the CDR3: TGTGCCACCAAGGACGGATACAATGAGCAGTTCTTC. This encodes CATKDGYNEQFF.

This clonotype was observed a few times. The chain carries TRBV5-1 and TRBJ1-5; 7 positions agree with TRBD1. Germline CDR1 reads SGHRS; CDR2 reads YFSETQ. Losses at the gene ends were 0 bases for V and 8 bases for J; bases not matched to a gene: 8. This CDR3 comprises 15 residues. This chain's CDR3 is CASSLAGTVKEPQHF. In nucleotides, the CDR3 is TGCGCCAGCAGCTTGGCCGGGACAGTAAAGGAGCCCCAGCATTTT.

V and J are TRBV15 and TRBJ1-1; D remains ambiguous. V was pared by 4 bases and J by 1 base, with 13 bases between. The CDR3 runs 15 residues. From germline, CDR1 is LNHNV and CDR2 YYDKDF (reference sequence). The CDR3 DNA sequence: TGTGCCACCAGCAATGGGATGGGCCCGAACACTGAAGCTTTCTTT. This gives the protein CATSNGMGPNTEAFF.

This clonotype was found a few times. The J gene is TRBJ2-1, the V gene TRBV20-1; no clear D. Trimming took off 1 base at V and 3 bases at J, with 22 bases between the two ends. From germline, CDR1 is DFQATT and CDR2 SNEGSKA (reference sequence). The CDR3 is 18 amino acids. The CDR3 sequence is CSARASSAKARYYNEQFF. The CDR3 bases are TGCAGTGCTAGAGCCTCCTCGGCCAAAGCACGATACTACAATGAGCAGTTCTTC.

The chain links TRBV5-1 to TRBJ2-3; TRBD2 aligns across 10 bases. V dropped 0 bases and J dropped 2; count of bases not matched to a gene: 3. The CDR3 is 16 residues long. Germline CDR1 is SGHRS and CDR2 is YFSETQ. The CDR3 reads CASSLGTSGHTDTQYF. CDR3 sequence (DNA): TGCGCCAGCAGCTTGGGGACTAGCGGTCACACAGATACGCAGTATTTT.

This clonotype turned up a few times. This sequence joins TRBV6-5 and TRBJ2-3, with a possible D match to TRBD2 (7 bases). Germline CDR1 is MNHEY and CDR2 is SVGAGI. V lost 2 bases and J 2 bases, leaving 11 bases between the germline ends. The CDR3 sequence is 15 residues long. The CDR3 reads CASSYGGGITDTQYF. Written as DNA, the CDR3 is TGTGCCAGCAGTTACGGCGGGGGCATCACAGATACGCAGTATTTT.

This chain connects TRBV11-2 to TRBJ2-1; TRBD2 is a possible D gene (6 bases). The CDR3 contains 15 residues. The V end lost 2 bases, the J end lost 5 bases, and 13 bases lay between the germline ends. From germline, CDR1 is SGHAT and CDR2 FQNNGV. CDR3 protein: CASSLYLARDNEQFF. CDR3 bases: TGTGCCAGCAGCTTATATCTAGCGCGAGACAATGAGCAGTTCTTC.

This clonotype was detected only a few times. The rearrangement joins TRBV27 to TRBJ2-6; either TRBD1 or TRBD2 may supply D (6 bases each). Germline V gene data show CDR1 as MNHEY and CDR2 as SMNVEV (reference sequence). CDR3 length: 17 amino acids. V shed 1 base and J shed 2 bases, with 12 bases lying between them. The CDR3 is CASSLLGGPAGANVLTF. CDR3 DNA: TGTGCCAGCAGTTTATTGGGGGGCCCCGCTGGGGCCAACGTCCTGACTTTC.

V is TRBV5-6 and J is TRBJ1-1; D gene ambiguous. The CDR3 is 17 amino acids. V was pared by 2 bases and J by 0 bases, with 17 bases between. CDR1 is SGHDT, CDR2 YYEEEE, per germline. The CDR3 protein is CASSLDTRRAMNTEAFF. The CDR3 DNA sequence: TGTGCCAGCAGCTTAGATACCCGACGGGCCATGAACACTGAAGCTTTCTTT. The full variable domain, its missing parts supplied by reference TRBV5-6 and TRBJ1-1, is DAGVTQSPTHLIKTRGQQVTLRCSPKSGHDTVSWYQQALGQGPQFIFQYYEEEERQRGNFPDRFSGHQFPNYSSELNVNALLLGDSALYLCASSLDTRRAMNTEAFFGQGTRLTVV.

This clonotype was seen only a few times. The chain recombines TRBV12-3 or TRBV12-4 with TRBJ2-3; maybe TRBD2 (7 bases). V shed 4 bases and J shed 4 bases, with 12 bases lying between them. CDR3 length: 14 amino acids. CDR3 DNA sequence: TGTGCCAGCAGTTCGGGGGGCCTCGCAGATACGCAGTATTTT. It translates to CASSSGGLADTQYF.

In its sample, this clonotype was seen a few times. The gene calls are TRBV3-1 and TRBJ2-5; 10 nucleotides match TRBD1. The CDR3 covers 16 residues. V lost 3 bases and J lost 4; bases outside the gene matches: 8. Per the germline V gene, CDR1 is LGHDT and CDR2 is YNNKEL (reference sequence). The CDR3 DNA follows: TGTGCCAGCAGCCAGGACGACAGGGGGCGCGGAGAGACCCAGTACTTC. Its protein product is CASSQDDRGRGETQYF.

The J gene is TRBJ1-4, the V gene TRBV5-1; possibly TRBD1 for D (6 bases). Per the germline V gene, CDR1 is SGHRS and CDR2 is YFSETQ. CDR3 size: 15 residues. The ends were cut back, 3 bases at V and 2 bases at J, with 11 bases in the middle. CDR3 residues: CASSSYGQTNEKLFF. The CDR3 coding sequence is TGCGCCAGCAGCTCGTACGGACAGACTAATGAAAAACTGTTTTTT. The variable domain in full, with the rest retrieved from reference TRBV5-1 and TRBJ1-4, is KAGVTQTPRYLIKTRGQQVTLSCSPISGHRSVSWYQQTPGQGLQFLFEYFSETQRNKGNFPGRFSGRQFSNSRSEMNVSTLELGDSALYLCASSSYGQTNEKLFFGSGTQLSVL.

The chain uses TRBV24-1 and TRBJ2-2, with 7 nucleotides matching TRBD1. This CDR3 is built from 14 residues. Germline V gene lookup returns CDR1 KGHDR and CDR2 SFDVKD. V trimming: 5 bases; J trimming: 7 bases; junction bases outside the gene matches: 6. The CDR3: CATSGTGEHGELFF. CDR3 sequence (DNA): TGTGCCACCAGTGGTACAGGGGAACACGGGGAGCTGTTTTTT.

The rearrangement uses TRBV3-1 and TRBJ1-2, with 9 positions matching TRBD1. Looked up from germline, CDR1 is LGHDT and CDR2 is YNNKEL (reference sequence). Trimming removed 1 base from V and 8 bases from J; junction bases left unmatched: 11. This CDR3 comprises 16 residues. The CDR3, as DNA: TGTGCCAGCAGCCAAGTTCCGGACAGGGGCATTGGAGGCTACACCTTC. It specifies CASSQVPDRGIGGYTF.

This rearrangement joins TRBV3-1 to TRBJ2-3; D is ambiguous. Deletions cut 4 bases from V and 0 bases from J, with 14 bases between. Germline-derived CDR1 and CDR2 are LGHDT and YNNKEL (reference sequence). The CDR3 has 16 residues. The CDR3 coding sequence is TGTGCCAGCAGCCCTCTGGATACTACAAGCACAGATACGCAGTATTTT. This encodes CASSPLDTTSTDTQYF.

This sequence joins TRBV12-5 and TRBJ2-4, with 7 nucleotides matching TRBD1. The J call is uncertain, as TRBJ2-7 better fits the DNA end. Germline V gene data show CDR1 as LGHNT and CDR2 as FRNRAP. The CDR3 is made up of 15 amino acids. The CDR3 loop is CASGLDRGPGYEQYF. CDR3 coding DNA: TGTGCTAGTGGTTTGGACAGGGGTCCAGGCTACGAGCAGTACTTC.

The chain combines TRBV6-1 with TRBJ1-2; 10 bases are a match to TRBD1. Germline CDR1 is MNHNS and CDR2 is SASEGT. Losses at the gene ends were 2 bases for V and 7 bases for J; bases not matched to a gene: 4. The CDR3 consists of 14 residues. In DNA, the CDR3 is TGTGCCAGCAGTGAAATTGGGACAGGGGTTGGCTACACCTTC. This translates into CASSEIGTGVGYTF.

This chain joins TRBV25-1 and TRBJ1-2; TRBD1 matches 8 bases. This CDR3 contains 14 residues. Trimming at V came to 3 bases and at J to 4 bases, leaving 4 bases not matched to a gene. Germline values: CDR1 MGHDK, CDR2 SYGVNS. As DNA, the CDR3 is TGTGCCAGCAGTGAGGACAGGGTAGGCTATGGCTACACCTTC. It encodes CASSEDRVGYGYTF.

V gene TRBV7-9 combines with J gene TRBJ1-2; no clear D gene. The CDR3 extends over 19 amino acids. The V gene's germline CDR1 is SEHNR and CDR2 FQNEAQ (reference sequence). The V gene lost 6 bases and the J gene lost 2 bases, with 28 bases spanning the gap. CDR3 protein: CASRSSGRDDKIKNYGYTF. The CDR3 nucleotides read TGTGCCAGCAGATCCAGTGGTCGCGACGACAAGATAAAAAACTATGGCTACACCTTC.